The 11 T cell receptor beta chains below all came from one sample that was sequenced in a study of T cells in Graves' hyperthyroidism and ophthalmopathy. RNA transcripts served as the template for amplifying TCR beta CDR3 regions. The HTBI primer set drove a first-round RT-PCR of the TCR CDR3. TCRdb recomputed calls from the multiplex PCR reads with MiXCR, one row per CDR3 protein. This table has 150,000 to 200,000 distinct CDR3 sequences, over 8% appearing once. Sequenced input: blood. These receptors all come from a woman between 18 and 29 years old with Graves' hyperthyroidism that later progressed to Graves' ophthalmopathy.

This clonotype was counted many times. This chain uses TRBV20-1 with TRBJ2-1; D may be TRBD2 (5 bases). The CDR3 totals 16 residues. Trimming cost V 2 bases and J 0 bases, with 14 bases left between them. Germline CDR1 is DFQATT and CDR2 is SNEGSKA (reference sequence). The CDR3 DNA is TGCAGTGCTAGACCTTTAAGCGGCCGCTCCTACAATGAGCAGTTCTTC. This codes for CSARPLSGRSYNEQFF.

The chain employs TRBV19 and TRBJ2-6, with 7 bases that match TRBD1. The CDR3 has 18 residues. Looked up from germline, CDR1 is LNHDA and CDR2 is SQIVND (reference sequence). J lost 0 bases, V lost 6 bases, and 11 bases had no gene match. The chain's CDR3 is CASSAPPGQTSGANVLTF. CDR3 in DNA: TGTGCCAGTAGCGCCCCCCCGGGACAGACCTCTGGGGCCAACGTCCTGACTTTC.

This clonotype was counted many times. This rearrangement joins TRBV6-1 to TRBJ2-7; D perhaps matches TRBD2 (6 bases). Looked up from germline, CDR1 is MNHNS and CDR2 is SASEGT. V was trimmed by 0 bases and J by 4 bases, leaving 16 bases between them. This CDR3 contains 16 residues. CDR3 in amino acids: CASSEASGGAGYEQYF. The DNA for the CDR3 is TGTGCCAGCAGTGAAGCTTCAGGAGGGGCCGGGTACGAGCAGTACTTC.

There are many counts of this clonotype. The chain employs TRBV2 and TRBJ1-1, with 8 bases matching TRBD1. The trim removed 5 bases at V and 5 bases at J, leaving 4 bases unmatched. The CDR3 covers 13 residues. Per germline, CDR1 SNHLY and CDR2 FYNNEI. CDR3 sequence: CASSQTGETEAFF. CDR3 DNA sequence: TGTGCCAGCAGTCAGACAGGGGAAACTGAAGCTTTCTTT.

This clonotype was observed many times. The chain combines TRBV20-1 with TRBJ2-7, with D uncertain. The V and J ends lost 0 bases and 0 bases respectively, with 18 bases between them. Germline CDR1 and CDR2: DFQATT and SNEGSKA (reference sequence). The CDR3 has 17 amino acids. Written as DNA, the CDR3 is TGCAGTGCTAGAGATCTGAAAGAGGCGCTACTCTCCTACGAGCAGTACTTC. Its translation: CSARDLKEALLSYEQYF.

This clonotype was observed many times. The CDR3 spells CASSLNRGQETQYF. The CDR3 DNA reads as TGTGCCAGCAGCTTAAACAGGGGGCAAGAGACCCAGTACTTC. The gene calls are TRBV7-6 and TRBJ2-5; TRBD1 agrees at 8 bases. Trimming removed 2 bases from V and 2 bases from J; junction bases left unmatched: 1. The CDR3 has 14 amino acids. Germline V gene sequence: CDR1 SGHVS, CDR2 FNYEAQ.

The CDR3 sequence: CASSLGTGNHEQYF. CDR3 coding DNA: TGTGCCAGCAGCTTAGGTACAGGGAACCACGAGCAGTACTTC. This chain links TRBV7-3 with TRBJ2-7, with a possible D match to TRBD1 (6 bases). CDR1 is SGHTA, CDR2 FQGTGA, per germline. The CDR3 sequence is 14 residues long. Trimming shortened V by 2 bases and J by 5 bases, and 13 bases separated the two germline ends.

This clonotype was seen more than once but under ten times. The chain uses TRBV3-1 and TRBJ1-4; TRBD1 matches 9 bases. This CDR3 contains 16 residues. The V gene's germline CDR1 is LGHDT and CDR2 YNNKEL (reference sequence). Trimming removed 6 bases from V and 8 bases from J; junction bases left unmatched: 13. CDR3 residues: CASRRTPGTGLEKLFF. In DNA form, the CDR3 reads TGTGCCAGCAGACGAACCCCCGGGACAGGGTTAGAAAAACTGTTTTTT.

This clonotype has a count of ten or more. The chain carries TRBV7-3 and TRBJ2-1; 9 bases match TRBD2. Per the germline V gene, CDR1 is SGHTA and CDR2 is FQGTGA. The CDR3 has 17 residues. V was pared by 5 bases and J by 0 bases, with 8 bases of the junction left unmatched. The CDR3 nucleotides are TGTGCCAGCAGCCCTCGAGCGGGAGGCCCCTCCTACAATGAGCAGTTCTTC. Its translation is CASSPRAGGPSYNEQFF.

This clonotype was seen more than once but under ten times. This chain links TRBV20-1 with TRBJ1-3; 8 nucleotides line up with TRBD1. The CDR3 length is 16 residues. J gave up 0 bases and V 2 bases, and 6 bases lay outside the gene matches. Germline lookup yields CDR1 DFQATT and CDR2 SNEGSKA (reference sequence). The CDR3 DNA reads TGCAGTGCTAGATCCGGGACAGGCGGCTCTGGAAACACCATATATTTT. Translated, it gives CSARSGTGGSGNTIYF.

The sample holds a few counts of this clonotype. J is TRBJ1-5 and V is TRBV12-3 or TRBV12-4, with 9 positions matching TRBD1. V shed 8 bases, J shed 2 bases, and the junction held 1 base outside the gene matches. The CDR3 covers 13 residues. CDR3: CASRQGGNQPQHF. The CDR3 DNA reads TGTGCCAGCCGACAGGGGGGCAATCAGCCCCAGCATTTT.